This note documents a single TCR beta chain sequence. As processed by the authors: Estimation of nucleated cell counts was performed using reference gene primer amplification. TCRdb keeps only in-frame clones here, not all; method: immunoSEQ multiplex PCR. That table gives V, J and clone size, and the DNA gave D and trimming. The table lists 150,000 to 200,000 clones, 80% to 95% of them singletons, with 0.5% to 0.65% in the top ten. V lost 5 bases to trimming and J lost 5 bases, with 6 bases between them. Germline V gene lookup returns CDR1 GTSNPN and CDR2 SVGIG (reference sequence). The length of the CDR3 is 10 residues. The data are from a study of blood T cell repertoires in COVID-19. About the research overall: COVID-19 samples collected from the United States, Italy and Spain covered acute and convalescent phases. From T cells, B-cell-depleted T cells, or PBMCs came the material, which was cDNA or gDNA.

The V gene is TRBV30, the J gene TRBJ1-2; a weak D match, TRBD1 (6 bases). Sequencing was performed on peripheral blood. This clonotype was sampled from a middle-aged man with acute or convalescent COVID-19. The CDR3 spells CAWQGYGYTF. CDR3 sequence (DNA): TGTGCCTGGCAGGGGTATGGCTACACCTTC. Variable domain in full (rest from reference TRBV30 and TRBJ1-2): SQTIHQWPATLVQPVGSPLSLECTVEGTSNPNLYWYRQAAGRGLQLLFYSVGIGQISSEVPQNLSASRPQDRQFILSSKKLLLSDSGFYLCAWQGYGYTFGSGTRLTVV.